This T cell receptor (beta chain) was recorded in a study of chemoradiotherapy in HPV16-positive cancers. Turning to the study itself: Candidate HPV-specific clones and shared TCR motifs came from two HPV16-positive patients. Overall study results and limits: Candidate HPV-specific clones and E7-related TCR motifs grew in tumor during treatment. Functional assays defining HPV-specific T cells used only a couple of HPV16-positive patients.

Regarding this clone: The antigen is not known.

This CDR3 has 18 residues. V was shortened by 0 bases and J by 7 bases, with 22 bases between the two germline ends. TCRdb's table, derived via immunoSEQ multiplex PCR, lists solely in-frame clones and lacks some. The data show about 10,000 clones, with roughly 70% seen just once and around 10% held by the top ten. Repeated repertoire sampling spanned the course of chemoradiotherapy. The source of this sequence is a human donor with HPV-associated anogenital cancer. The rearrangement joins TRBV23-1 to TRBJ2-1; D is perhaps TRBD2 (5 bases). TRBV23-1 carries the ORF label, with uncertain function. The sample was collected from a patient who underwent chemoradiotherapy. The CDR3 nucleotides are TGCGCCAGCAGTCAATCGCGAATCCGGCGGGTGGTTTGGAATGAGCAGTTCTTC. Protein: CASSQSRIRRVVWNEQFF.